A single sample gave rise to the 27 T cell receptor beta chains below, sequenced in a study of T cell responses to AZD1222 COVID-19 vaccine. Method: immunoSEQ multiplex PCR; TCRdb's copy keeps in-frame clones and lacks some. This sample yields tens of thousands of clones, of which 75% to 90% are seen a single time; 7% to 10% belongs to the top ten. The sequenced sample was peripheral blood, obtained 28 days after the second AZD1222 dose. Every receptor here comes from an adult who received the AZD1222 COVID-19 vaccine.

The chain carries TRBV3-1 (or the pseudogene TRBV3-2) and TRBJ1-1; perhaps TRBD1 as D (5 bases). The V end lost 0 bases, the J end lost 1 base, and 12 bases lay between the germline ends. This CDR3 spans 16 amino acids. CDR1 is LGHDT and CDR2 is YNNKEL in the germline V gene (reference sequence). CDR3 DNA sequence: TGTGCCAGCAGCCAAGATGGGACTGAAGGGAACACTGAAGCTTTCTTT. Translation: CASSQDGTEGNTEAFF.

The rearrangement joins TRBV20-1 to TRBJ2-1; D gene unclear. Germline V lookup: CDR1 DFQATT, CDR2 SNEGSKA (reference sequence). CDR3 length: 11 residues. The germline V and J ends were trimmed by 4 bases and 10 bases, with 11 bases remaining between them. The CDR3 spells CSAKSGQEQFF. For the CDR3, the DNA is TGCAGTGCTAAAAGTGGTCAGGAGCAGTTCTTC.

The chain couples TRBV4-3 to TRBJ1-2, with D unclear. The CDR3 length is 15 residues. V gave up 2 bases and J gave up 4 bases, with 14 bases separating them. Germline assignment: CDR1 LGHNA and CDR2 YSLEER. The DNA for the CDR3 is TGCGCCAGCAGCCAATTGGGGTCCACCTTCTATGGCTACACCTTC. It encodes CASSQLGSTFYGYTF.

The chain is built from TRBV7-9 and TRBJ1-2; 8 bases are shared with TRBD1. The CDR3 is 15 amino acids. CDR1 is SEHNR, CDR2 FQNEAQ, per germline (reference sequence). J lost 4 bases, V lost 4 bases, and 8 bases had no gene match. The CDR3 sequence: CASSSSSGGFYGYTF. CDR3 nucleotide sequence: TGTGCCAGCAGCTCCAGCTCAGGGGGCTTCTATGGCTACACCTTC.

The CDR3 DNA reads TGTGCCAGCATGGGGACTACTAACACCGGGGAGCTGTTTTTT. This sequence encodes CASMGTTNTGELFF. This sequence joins TRBV2 and TRBJ2-2; 7 bases are shared with TRBD2. V lost 7 bases and J lost 2; bases outside the gene matches: 4. This CDR3 comprises 14 residues. Germline-derived CDR1 and CDR2 are SNHLY and FYNNEI.

J is TRBJ2-1 and V is TRBV7-8; 13 bases are a match to TRBD2. CDR1 is SGHVS, CDR2 FQNEAQ, per germline. The CDR3 is 17 amino acids. Trimming removed 2 bases from V and 10 bases from J; junction bases left unmatched: 11. Here the CDR3 DNA reads TGTGCCAGCAGCTTATTGATACGGACTAGCGGGAGAGGGGAGCAGTTCTTC. It yields the protein CASSLLIRTSGRGEQFF. The variable domain in full, completed from reference TRBV7-8 and TRBJ2-1, reads GAGVSQSPRYKVAKRGQDVALRCDPISGHVSLFWYQQALGQGPEFLTYFQNEAQLDKSGLPSDRFFAERPEGSVSTLKIQRTQQEDSAVYLCASSLLIRTSGRGEQFFGPGTRLTVL.

V usage is TRBV5-4 and J usage is TRBJ2-2, with TRBD1 matching over 10 bases. The germline CDR1 and CDR2 sequences are SGHNT and YYREEE (reference sequence). J gave up 6 bases and V 9 bases, and 11 bases lay outside the gene matches. The CDR3 runs to 15 residues. The CDR3 DNA sequence: TGTGCCACTAAGTGGAGGGACAGGGGCCCCGGGGAGCTGTTTTTT. Translated, it gives CATKWRDRGPGELFF.

The rearrangement uses TRBV2 and TRBJ2-1; D not certain. The CDR3 length is 13 residues. CDR1 and CDR2 from the germline V gene are SNHLY and FYNNEI. The V and J ends lost 8 bases and 5 bases respectively, with 13 bases between them. The CDR3 spells CASLTLLDNEQFF. The CDR3 nucleotides read TGTGCCAGCTTGACTCTCCTAGACAATGAGCAGTTCTTC.

This sequence joins TRBV5-1 and TRBJ2-7; 11 positions agree with TRBD2. This CDR3 is built from 15 residues. With 2 bases clipped from V and 1 base from J, the junction kept 2 bases outside the gene matches. The germline V gene encodes CDR1 SGHRS and CDR2 YFSETQ. The CDR3, as DNA: TGCGCCAGCAGCTTAGGGACTAGCGGATCCTACGAGCAGTACTTC. This gives the protein CASSLGTSGSYEQYF.

This clone has only one observation. The V gene is TRBV11-3, the J gene TRBJ2-3; 12 nucleotides agree with TRBD2. The germline V gene has CDR1 SGHNT and CDR2 YENEEA. Trimming removed 5 bases from V and 2 bases from J; junction bases left unmatched: 5. CDR3 length: 16 amino acids. This CDR3 reads CASSLRLAGDTDTQYF. CDR3 nucleotides: TGTGCCAGCAGCCTAAGACTAGCGGGGGACACAGATACGCAGTATTTT.

The chain uses TRBV19 and TRBJ2-3, with TRBD2 matching 7 bases. CDR1 is LNHDA, CDR2 SQIVND, per germline (reference sequence). Losses at the gene ends were 5 bases for V and 5 bases for J; bases not matched to a gene: 10. The CDR3 has 15 amino acids. The CDR3 bases are TGTGCCAGTAGTCCCCTACTCGGACTAGAAGATACGCAGTATTTT. This codes for CASSPLLGLEDTQYF.

The J gene is TRBJ2-7, the V gene TRBV29-1, with 8 bases lining up with TRBD2. V was clipped by 7 bases and J by 0 bases; unmatched bases: 14. From germline, CDR1 is SQVTM and CDR2 ANQGSEA. CDR3 size: 16 residues. The CDR3 reads CSARGVARGASYEQYF. The CDR3 DNA follows: TGCAGCGCTCGAGGGGTCGCGCGGGGGGCCTCCTACGAGCAGTACTTC.

J is TRBJ1-3 and V is TRBV10-3; TRBD1 is a possible D gene (5 bases). The ends were cut back, 6 bases at V and 7 bases at J, with 16 bases in the middle. CDR3 size: 14 residues. Germline CDR1 is ENHRY and CDR2 is SYGVKD. The CDR3 loop is CAIRGDQRRNTIYF. The CDR3 DNA follows: TGTGCCATCAGGGGGGACCAGAGGAGGAACACCATATATTTT.

This clone appeared once. The CDR3 protein is CASSRGVAGRYEQYF. The CDR3 DNA reads TGCGCCAGCAGCCGGGGGGTAGCGGGGCGGTACGAGCAGTACTTC. The chain employs TRBV5-1 and TRBJ2-7; 8 positions agree with TRBD2. Germline V gene lookup returns CDR1 SGHRS and CDR2 YFSETQ. The trim removed 4 bases at V and 4 bases at J, leaving 10 bases unmatched. This CDR3 spans 15 amino acids.

This chain links TRBV5-1 with TRBJ1-1, with D possibly being TRBD1 (6 bases). V gave up 4 bases and J gave up 1 base, with 23 bases separating them. The CDR3 is made up of 18 amino acids. Germline lookup yields CDR1 SGHRS and CDR2 YFSETQ. As DNA, the CDR3 is TGCGCCAGCAGCCAAACAGGGTACGGCAGGGTCGGGAACACTGAAGCTTTCTTT. Amino acid sequence: CASSQTGYGRVGNTEAFF.

This chain uses TRBV5-1 with TRBJ1-1, with D possibly being TRBD1 (5 bases). This CDR3 comprises 15 residues. Germline CDR1 SGHRS, CDR2 YFSETQ. Trimming stripped 0 bases from V and 7 bases from J, with 16 bases between. The CDR3 coding sequence is TGCGCCAGCAGCTTGGACGCCGGGGCCCGTTATGAAGCTTTCTTT. Translation: CASSLDAGARYEAFF.

DNA for the CDR3: TGCGCCAGCAGCTCCCTAGGACAGGGAAACTATGGCTACACCTTC. Its protein is CASSSLGQGNYGYTF. The chain joins TRBV5-1 to TRBJ1-2; the match to TRBD1 covers 8 bases. The ends lost 3 bases at V and 2 bases at J; junction bases unmatched: 6. This CDR3 region has 15 residues. Germline V gives CDR1 SGHRS, CDR2 YFSETQ.

This sequence joins TRBV15 and TRBJ2-7, with unresolved D. Germline values: CDR1 LNHNV, CDR2 YYDKDF (reference sequence). This CDR3 comprises 14 residues. Between the trimmed V and J ends, which lost 1 base and 0 bases, there was a span of 7 bases. This chain's CDR3 is CATSRGHSSYEQYF. As DNA, the CDR3 is TGTGCCACCAGCAGAGGTCATAGCTCCTACGAGCAGTACTTC.

This chain links TRBV28 with TRBJ2-1; 9 nucleotides line up with TRBD2. This CDR3 spans 15 amino acids. Germline V CDR1 and CDR2: MDHEN, SYDVKM. V was clipped by 3 bases and J by 6 bases; unmatched bases: 6. CDR3 loop: CASSLRRGGVNEQFF. In nucleotides, the CDR3 is TGTGCCAGCAGTTTGAGGCGGGGGGGCGTCAATGAGCAGTTCTTC.

V is TRBV5-4 and J is TRBJ2-5; TRBD1 aligns across 8 bases. Germline V lookup: CDR1 SGHNT, CDR2 YYREEE (reference sequence). The CDR3 loop spans 15 amino acids. Trimming took 4 bases from V and 5 from J; bases not matched to a gene: 10. CDR3 DNA: TGTGCCAGCAGCACCAAGGACAGGGCGATGGAGACCCAGTACTTC. It encodes CASSTKDRAMETQYF.

V is TRBV5-1 and J is TRBJ1-2, with 8 bases fitting TRBD1. Per the germline V gene, CDR1 is SGHRS and CDR2 is YFSETQ. The V and J ends lost 0 bases and 3 bases, in that order; junction bases with no gene match: 4. The CDR3 extends over 15 amino acids. For the CDR3, the DNA is TGCGCCAGCAGCTTGGACAGGGGGGGATACTATGGCTACACCTTC. It specifies CASSLDRGGYYGYTF.

This clone was seen only once. V gene TRBV3-1 (or the pseudogene TRBV3-2) combines with J gene TRBJ1-2, with D possibly matching TRBD1 (5 bases). CDR1 LGHDT and CDR2 YNNKEL come from the germline V gene (reference sequence). Between the trimmed V and J ends, which lost 1 base and 5 bases, there was a span of 14 bases. The CDR3 extends over 15 amino acids. CDR3 nucleotides: TGTGCCAGCAGCCAAGGCCTAAAACAGGTTTATGGCTACACCTTC. This gives the protein CASSQGLKQVYGYTF.

The chain uses TRBV19 and TRBJ1-6, with no clear D. The CDR3 loop spans 16 amino acids. The germline gives CDR1 LNHDA, CDR2 SQIVND (reference sequence). V was clipped by 4 bases and J by 0 bases, with 10 bases between them. The CDR3 is CASSTIQSSYNSPLHF. Here the CDR3 DNA reads TGTGCCAGTAGTACAATCCAAAGCTCCTATAATTCACCCCTCCACTTT.

This sequence joins TRBV12-3 or TRBV12-4 and TRBJ1-5; the D gene is possibly TRBD1 (5 bases). V lost 6 bases to trimming and J lost 12 bases, with 18 bases between them. This CDR3 comprises 13 residues. The CDR3 DNA reads TGTGCCAGCAGGCTAGGGGCAAGTGGGCTCCAGCATTTT. This gives the protein CASRLGASGLQHF.

The chain uses TRBV7-9 and TRBJ1-4, with 7 bases fitting TRBD1. J gave up 3 bases and V 8 bases, and 9 bases lay outside the gene matches. The CDR3 is 15 amino acids. Germline V gene lookup returns CDR1 SEHNR and CDR2 FQNEAQ (reference sequence). CDR3 amino acids: CASAYTGAANEKLFF. Here the CDR3 DNA reads TGTGCCAGCGCTTATACAGGGGCGGCTAATGAAAAACTGTTTTTT.

This chain connects TRBV27 to TRBJ1-2; D gene ambiguous. The CDR3 covers 15 residues. V was cut by 1 base and J by 4 bases, with 13 bases left in between. CDR1 and CDR2 (germline): MNHEY, SMNVEV (reference sequence). The DNA of the CDR3 is TGTGCCAGCAGTTTATACCCGGGGAGTAGCTATGGCTACACCTTC. It yields the protein CASSLYPGSSYGYTF.

CDR3 nucleotides: TGTGCCAGCAGCCCCAATCCTCATGGGGGCTATGGCTACACCTTC. It codes for CASSPNPHGGYGYTF. The gene calls are TRBV6-8 and TRBJ1-2; the D gene is possibly TRBD1 (5 bases). The germline V gene encodes CDR1 MNHGY and CDR2 SAAAGT. The CDR3 has 15 residues. V lost 6 bases to trimming and J lost 4 bases, with 18 bases between them.